Below, one T cell receptor beta chain is given with its context. Its antigen is unidentified. Assay: immunoSEQ multiplex PCR; the TCRdb copy retains only in-frame clones and omits some. The sample has 2.3 million or so clones; over 90% are singletons. CDR3 length equals 17 residues. The J segment lost 9 bases and the V segment lost 1 base, leaving 12 bases of the junction unmatched. Germline V gene sequence: CDR1 LGHNA, CDR2 YNFKEQ. This sample is drawn from a study of shared clonotypes between healthy human individuals. Division of CD4+ cells produced a CD45RA+ naive subset and a CD45RA-negative memory subset. The study's findings and limits: Generation probability values for non-shared clonotypes were lower than those for clonotypes shared by all four donors.

The sequenced sample was naive CD4+ T cells from PBMCs. As to subset: CD45RA+ positively selected. This receptor was taken from a man between 18 and 35 years old in good health. Some clones in this sample may be carry-over from other donors' samples. The chain has TRBV4-2 and TRBJ2-1, with 10 bases lining up with TRBD2. CDR3 sequence: CASSQGAGLARGGEQFF. The CDR3 bases are TGTGCCAGCAGCCAAGGAGCGGGACTAGCGCGGGGGGGTGAGCAGTTCTTC.